Below are 29 T cell receptor beta chains sequenced from a single sample in a study of human T cells and chemical hapten exposure. TCRdb re-derived calls from the RACE reads in MiXCR, one entry per CDR3 protein. The data show 300,000 to 400,000 distinct CDR3 sequences, roughly 5.3% seen once. Time point specified: pre-sensitization, week 0. Specified treatment: therapeutic diphenylcyclopropenone sensitization with weekly scalp DPC. Source: whole blood, taken in connection with sensitization to the hapten diphenylcyclopropenone (DPC). These receptors were obtained from a woman between 50 and 59 years old with alopecia areata. Some clones in this sample may be carry-over from other donors' samples.

This clonotype was detected many times. The chain recombines TRBV11-2 with TRBJ1-2, with 7 bases fitting TRBD1. The CDR3 contains 15 residues. The ends lost 3 bases at V and 6 bases at J; junction bases unmatched: 10. The germline V gene encodes CDR1 SGHAT and CDR2 FQNNGV. CDR3 residues: CASSFQPTGLHGYTF. DNA for the CDR3: TGTGCCAGCAGCTTCCAGCCGACAGGGCTTCATGGCTACACCTTC.

The V call is TRBV28, the J call TRBJ1-1; D gene ambiguous. The germline V and J ends were trimmed by 2 bases and 3 bases, with 4 bases remaining between them. CDR3 length: 12 residues. Per the germline V gene, CDR1 is MDHEN and CDR2 is SYDVKM. CDR3 in amino acids: CASSLAYTEAFF. The CDR3 DNA is TGTGCCAGCAGTTTAGCGTACACTGAAGCTTTCTTT.

V is TRBV14 and J is TRBJ2-6; 12 bases agree with TRBD1. The CDR3 has 18 residues. J gave up 2 bases and V 2 bases, and 4 bases lay outside the gene matches. Germline assignment: CDR1 SGHDN and CDR2 FVKESK. DNA for the CDR3: TGTGCCAGCAGCCAATGGGGACAGGGGGCCCCTGGGGCCAACGTCCTGACTTTC. It encodes CASSQWGQGAPGANVLTF.

This clonotype was counted between two and nine times. The chain couples TRBV6-5 to TRBJ1-1, with a tentative D call TRBD1 (5 bases). Germline lookup yields CDR1 MNHEY and CDR2 SVGAGI. The ends were cut back, 9 bases at V and 1 base at J, with 15 bases in the middle. The CDR3 covers 14 residues. For the CDR3, the DNA is TGTGCCAGTTCCAGGGATCTTCAGAACACTGAAGCTTTCTTT. This codes for CASSRDLQNTEAFF.

Turning to this clonotype: Just one base apart from a much larger clone, this may be a read error. The chain links TRBV2 to TRBJ2-3; 8 nucleotides match TRBD2. The CDR3 length is 13 residues. Per the germline V gene, CDR1 is SNHLY and CDR2 is FYNNEI. V dropped 11 bases and J dropped 8; count of bases not matched to a gene: 12. CDR3 sequence (DNA): TGTGCCGCAGCGGGGGAGATTGCCGGTACGCAGTATTTT. Encoded protein: CAAAGEIAGTQYF.

This clonotype was detected ten times or more. This sequence joins TRBV6-1 and TRBJ2-7; D unresolved. Trimming pared 3 bases from V and 4 bases from J, leaving 4 bases between. The CDR3 is made up of 11 amino acids. Germline CDR1 is MNHNS and CDR2 is SASEGT. The CDR3: CASSDRYEQYF. The DNA for the CDR3 is TGTGCCAGCAGTGACAGGTACGAGCAGTACTTC.

This chain links TRBV5-6 with TRBJ2-7; 8 bases agree with TRBD1. The CDR3 has 16 residues. Per the germline V gene, CDR1 is SGHDT and CDR2 is YYEEEE. With 0 bases clipped from V and 0 bases from J, the junction kept 5 bases outside the gene matches. The CDR3 region is CASSLAVGTGSYEQYF. The CDR3 DNA sequence: TGTGCCAGCAGCTTGGCCGTGGGGACAGGCTCCTACGAGCAGTACTTC.

The V call is TRBV20-1, the J call TRBJ2-3; 9 bases are shared with TRBD2. The germline V gene has CDR1 DFQATT and CDR2 SNEGSKA (reference sequence). The CDR3 sequence is 15 residues long. V trimming: 6 bases; J trimming: 5 bases; junction bases outside the gene matches: 12. The CDR3 here is CSANGVAGEGDTQYF. The CDR3 DNA reads TGCAGTGCGAACGGAGTAGCGGGAGAAGGAGATACGCAGTATTTT.

The chain combines TRBV29-1 with TRBJ2-2; 8 bases fit TRBD1. V shed 6 bases and J 4 bases; nucleotides not matched to a gene: 7. The CDR3 runs 14 residues. Per the germline V gene, CDR1 is SQVTM and CDR2 is ANQGSEA. CDR3: CSVPCGQGTGELFF. CDR3 DNA: TGCAGCGTCCCGTGTGGACAGGGCACCGGGGAGCTGTTTTTT.

The sample holds many counts of this clonotype. This chain links TRBV20-1 with TRBJ1-1, with D unresolved. This CDR3 is built from 15 residues. Germline V gene sequence: CDR1 DFQATT, CDR2 SNEGSKA (reference sequence). Trimming left V 0 bases short and J 1 base short, with 12 bases between. The CDR3 nucleotides are TGCAGTGCTAGAGATTTTGTGATCCCGAACACTGAAGCTTTCTTT. Translation: CSARDFVIPNTEAFF.

This clonotype was seen more than once but under ten times. J is TRBJ2-7 and V is TRBV7-9; D gene uncertain. V was pared by 5 bases and J by 0 bases, with 17 bases between. This CDR3 contains 16 residues. CDR1 SEHNR and CDR2 FQNEAQ come from the germline V gene (reference sequence). CDR3 sequence reads: CASSQQGSVTSYEQYF. The CDR3 DNA follows: TGTGCCAGCAGCCAACAAGGCTCGGTAACCTCCTACGAGCAGTACTTC.

The chain links TRBV5-1 to TRBJ1-1, with a possible D match to TRBD1 (5 bases). The V gene's germline CDR1 is SGHRS and CDR2 YFSETQ. The V and J ends lost 4 bases and 1 base respectively, with 14 bases between them. This CDR3 has 15 residues. The CDR3 sequence is CASSIEDSGNTEAFF. In DNA, the CDR3 is TGCGCCAGCAGCATTGAAGACAGTGGGAACACTGAAGCTTTCTTT.

In this sample, this clonotype turned up many times. The chain has TRBV20-1 and TRBJ2-7, with D perhaps TRBD2 (6 bases). Germline lookup yields CDR1 DFQATT and CDR2 SNEGSKA (reference sequence). Trimming stripped 1 base from V and 6 bases from J, with 19 bases between. The CDR3 runs to 15 residues. CDR3 bases: TGCAGTGCTAGAGGGCGGGATGGGACCCGATCCGAGCAGTACTTC. Translation: CSARGRDGTRSEQYF.

This clonotype was seen at least ten times. The chain joins TRBV12-5 to TRBJ2-3, with 9 bases fitting TRBD1. The CDR3 contains 18 residues. CDR1 and CDR2 (germline): LGHNT, FRNRAP. The V and J ends lost 0 bases and 0 bases, in that order; junction bases with no gene match: 7. CDR3 loop: CASGLVKDGQGSTDTQYF. The CDR3 DNA follows: TGTGCTAGTGGTTTGGTAAAGGATGGACAGGGGAGCACAGATACGCAGTATTTT.

The chain recombines TRBV19 with TRBJ2-4; 7 bases line up with TRBD1. The CDR3 contains 12 residues. CDR1 is LNHDA and CDR2 is SQIVND in the germline V gene (reference sequence). V dropped 11 bases and J dropped 7; count of bases not matched to a gene: 8. The CDR3 spells CAARGLGNIQYF. The CDR3 DNA sequence: TGTGCCGCTAGGGGGCTGGGTAACATTCAGTACTTC.

The chain combines TRBV12-3 or TRBV12-4 with TRBJ2-3, with TRBD2 matching over 8 bases. This CDR3 has 15 residues. Trimming took 7 bases from V and 3 from J; bases not matched to a gene: 9. The chain's CDR3 is CASKWQASGTDTQYF. Written as DNA, the CDR3 is TGTGCCAGCAAGTGGCAGGCTAGCGGGACAGATACGCAGTATTTT.

This clonotype was found a few times. The genes are TRBV9 and TRBJ2-1; 8 nucleotides align to TRBD2. Germline V gene lookup returns CDR1 SGDLS and CDR2 YYNGEE. The CDR3 runs 13 residues. J gave up 8 bases and V 0 bases, and 1 base lay outside the gene matches. CDR3 in amino acids: CASSVGLAYEQFF. The CDR3 DNA sequence: TGTGCCAGCAGCGTAGGACTAGCGTATGAGCAGTTCTTC.

Comment on this clonotype: A read error may produce the germline difference seen at one junction end. The chain employs TRBV5-1 and TRBJ1-2; TRBD1 agrees at 8 bases. CDR1 SGHRS and CDR2 YFSETQ come from the germline V gene. The CDR3 contains 13 residues. In nucleotides, the CDR3 is TGCGCCAGCAGTTTGGACAGGGTATTTGGCTACACCTTC. This encodes CASSLDRVFGYTF.

This clonotype was recorded at least ten times. The rearrangement uses TRBV10-3 and TRBJ1-3; TRBD1 is a possible D gene (5 bases). Trimming removed 7 bases at V and 0 bases at J, with 10 bases between. The CDR3 covers 14 residues. Germline loops: CDR1 ENHRY, CDR2 SYGVKD. The CDR3 bases are TGTGCCATCAACGGGGCTACCTCTGGAAACACCATATATTTT. It yields the protein CAINGATSGNTIYF.

This clonotype has just a few counts. V is TRBV5-1 and J is TRBJ2-1; 8 bases map to TRBD1. CDR1 is SGHRS and CDR2 is YFSETQ in the germline V gene. V trimming: 4 bases; J trimming: 8 bases; junction bases outside the gene matches: 11. The CDR3 has 15 amino acids. This chain's CDR3 is CASSIGTGAWDEQFF. CDR3 DNA: TGCGCCAGCAGCATTGGGACAGGAGCTTGGGATGAGCAGTTCTTC.

V is TRBV7-2 and J is TRBJ2-7; D remains unclear. V lost 1 base and J lost 3, with 10 bases in between. CDR1 is SGHTA and CDR2 is FQGNSA in the germline V gene. The CDR3 consists of 14 residues. In DNA form, the CDR3 reads TGTGCCAGCAGCTTAGGCGGTGTCCTCTACGAGCAGTACTTC. Amino acids: CASSLGGVLYEQYF.

This clonotype came up many times. The chain has TRBV12-3 or TRBV12-4 and TRBJ2-1; no clear D gene. Trimming cost V 4 bases and J 15 bases, with 13 bases left between them. This CDR3 is built from 11 residues. Here the CDR3 reads CASSSGSRRFF. As DNA, the CDR3 is TGTGCCAGCAGTTCCGGTTCAAGGCGGTTCTTC.

This clonotype was counted at least ten times. The chain carries TRBV28 and TRBJ2-7; D gene unclear. Germline V lookup: CDR1 MDHEN, CDR2 SYDVKM. Trimming left V 4 bases short and J 0 bases short, with 13 bases between. The CDR3 runs to 15 residues. CDR3 residues: CASSSPGRTSYEQYF. The DNA of the CDR3 is TGTGCCAGCAGTTCTCCGGGCCGCACCTCCTACGAGCAGTACTTC.

This clonotype was observed at least ten times. The V call is TRBV6-2 or TRBV6-3, the J call TRBJ1-1, with 7 bases matching TRBD1. Unmatched junction bases numbered 9, after V lost 4 bases and J lost 1 base. CDR1 and CDR2 (germline): MNHEY, SVGEGT. CDR3 length: 16 amino acids. The CDR3 DNA reads as TGTGCCAGCAGTTCCGCCGGGACAGTACCGAACACTGAAGCTTTCTTT. It codes for CASSSAGTVPNTEAFF.

The rearrangement joins TRBV20-1 to TRBJ1-5; D is uncertain. The CDR3 loop spans 13 amino acids. The germline CDR1 and CDR2 sequences are DFQATT and SNEGSKA (reference sequence). Trimming shortened V by 3 bases and J by 7 bases, and 13 bases separated the two germline ends. The CDR3 is CSASTEGNQPQHF. CDR3 nucleotide sequence: TGCAGTGCTAGTACCGAGGGAAACCAGCCCCAGCATTTT.

This clonotype was seen a few times. The CDR3 sequence is CSVETGAGNTIYF. The CDR3 bases are TGCAGCGTTGAAACCGGGGCTGGAAACACCATATATTTT. The chain has TRBV29-1 and TRBJ1-3; no reliable D call. The CDR3 consists of 13 residues. Trimming left V 2 bases short and J 2 bases short, with 7 bases between. Germline V gives CDR1 SQVTM, CDR2 ANQGSEA. Full variable domain (outside the CDR3, taken from reference TRBV29-1 and TRBJ1-3): SAVISQKPSRDICQRGTSLTIQCQVDSQVTMMFWYRQQPGQSLTLIATANQGSEATYESGFVIDKFPISRPNLTFSTLTVSNMSPEDSSIYLCSVETGAGNTIYFGEGSWLTVV.

This clonotype was seen many times. The V gene is TRBV12-3 or TRBV12-4, the J gene TRBJ2-5; 10 nucleotides line up with TRBD2. The CDR3 extends over 16 amino acids. The V gene end was trimmed by 2 bases and the J gene end by 5 bases; junction bases not matched to a gene: 8. CDR3 sequence reads: CASSLPPSGSGETQYF. The CDR3 DNA reads as TGTGCCAGCAGTTTACCCCCTAGCGGGAGTGGTGAGACCCAGTACTTC.

This clonotype showed up many times. V and J are TRBV28 and TRBJ2-7, with a possible D match to TRBD2 (5 bases). The CDR3 contains 14 residues. The V end was cut by 2 bases, the J end by 7 bases, with 15 bases between. Germline CDR1 is MDHEN and CDR2 is SYDVKM. The CDR3 loop reads CASSLAGPRPEQYF. The CDR3 DNA is TGTGCCAGCAGTTTAGCGGGCCCCCGACCGGAGCAGTACTTC.

This clonotype was observed at least ten times. This chain joins TRBV19 and TRBJ1-6; D is possibly TRBD1 (5 bases). From germline, CDR1 is LNHDA and CDR2 SQIVND (reference sequence). CDR3 length equals 15 residues. The germline V and J ends were trimmed by 5 bases and 10 bases, with 18 bases remaining between them. The CDR3 loop is CASSSFGGRGSPLHF. CDR3 DNA: TGTGCCAGTAGTTCCTTCGGGGGAAGGGGCTCACCCCTCCACTTT.